These T cell receptor beta chains were read from a single sample in a study of blood T cell repertoires in COVID-19. The assay was immunoSEQ multiplex PCR, and TCRdb's table has in-frame clones only and misses some. Here the sample spans approximately 190,000 clones, roughly 80% being singletons. The sequenced sample consisted of peripheral blood. All receptors come from a man aged 55 to 70 with acute or convalescent COVID-19. Both conserved end residues are part of each CDR3.

V: TRBV9
J: TRBJ1-6
length: 14
CDR3: CASSPSGSNSPLHF

V: TRBV6-5
J: TRBJ2-7
length: 14
CDR3: CASRISDGNYEQYF

V: TRBV6-5
J: TRBJ2-2
length: 14
CDR3: CASSRQIRTGELFF

V: TRBV18
J: TRBJ2-1
length: 18
CDR3: CASSPWGLAVGSYNEQFF

V: TRBV4-3
J: TRBJ1-2
length: 14
CDR3: CASSQDVWTEGYTF

V: TRBV6-6
J: TRBJ1-6
length: 11
CDR3: CASRMRGPLHF

V: TRBV9
J: TRBJ2-2
length: 18
CDR3: CASSPQAGTGLNTGELFF

V: TRBV27
J: TRBJ2-7
length: 15
CDR3: CASSLPLSGDYEQYF

V: TRBV6-5
J: TRBJ1-1
length: 15
CDR3: CASRRDRGLNTEAFF

V: TRBV23-1
J: TRBJ1-1
length: 14
CDR3: CASSLIQGNTEAFF

V: TRBV11-3
J: TRBJ1-3
length: 16
CDR3: CASSLLAGRAEGTIYF

V: TRBV6-6
J: TRBJ2-5
length: 12
CDR3: CASSQSTETQYF

V: TRBV11-2
J: TRBJ1-5
length: 15
CDR3: CASSLTSGGNQPQHF

V: TRBV10-2
J: TRBJ2-5
length: 13
CDR3: CASSVVLRETQYF

V: TRBV18
J: TRBJ1-5
length: 14
CDR3: CASSPVGGDQPQHF

V: TRBV7-9
J: TRBJ1-2
length: 12
CDR3: CASSLDREGYTF

V: TRBV9
J: TRBJ1-1
length: 14
CDR3: CASSPLDRGTEAFF

V: TRBV3-1/TRBV3-2
J: TRBJ1-1
length: 13
CDR3: CASSPLGGTEAFF

V: TRBV2
J: TRBJ2-1
length: 18
CDR3: CASRQRLAGRSSYNEQFF

V: TRBV10-3
J: TRBJ2-2
length: 16
CDR3: CAISETRDSGPGELFF

V: TRBV6-5
J: TRBJ1-2
length: 13
CDR3: CASSYSGTAGYTF

V: TRBV6-5
J: TRBJ1-2
length: 13
CDR3: CASSSGRRAGYTF

V: TRBV30
J: TRBJ1-4
length: 12
CDR3: CAWSATGEKLFF

V: TRBV3-1/TRBV3-2
J: TRBJ1-6
length: 15
CDR3: CASSQVGTGASPLHF

V: TRBV4-1
J: TRBJ2-1
length: 18
CDR3: CASSQRDGLAGVINEQFF

V: TRBV10-1
J: TRBJ1-3
length: 17
CDR3: CASRGGDGAPGRNTIYF

V: TRBV10-3
J: TRBJ2-1
length: 16
CDR3: CAIKPSSAPSYNEQFF

V: TRBV24-1
J: TRBJ2-1
length: 15
CDR3: CATSDLGSSYNEQFF

V: TRBV7-3
J: TRBJ2-7
length: 16
CDR3: CASSFVSSGLLYEQYF

V: TRBV10-3
J: TRBJ2-2
length: 18
CDR3: CASSRTPTPRANTGELFF

V: TRBV5-1
J: TRBJ2-7
length: 13
CDR3: CASSLPGGNEQYF